These 7 T cell receptor beta chains were all obtained from the same sample, sequenced in a study of neoadjuvant anti-PD-1 for oral cavity cancer. TCRdb's table, derived via immunoSEQ multiplex PCR, lists solely in-frame clones and lacks some. The table includes 15,000 to 20,000 clones, roughly 78% detected once. The sequencing used PBMCs, collected before nivolumab (anti-PD-1) treatment. Receptor source: a person aged 35-79 years with oral cavity squamous cell carcinoma.

The J gene is TRBJ2-6, the V gene TRBV2, with 8 bases identical to TRBD2. This CDR3 has 14 amino acids. The trim removed 10 bases at V and 4 bases at J, leaving 6 bases unmatched. Germline-derived CDR1 and CDR2 are SNHLY and FYNNEI. CDR3 DNA: TGTGCCATCCCGGGAGGGTACGGGGCCAACGTCCTGACTTTC. Protein: CAIPGGYGANVLTF.

The chain employs TRBV4-2 and TRBJ2-1; D unclear. The germline CDR1 and CDR2 sequences are LGHNA and YNFKEQ. The germline V and J ends were trimmed by 2 bases and 8 bases, with 16 bases remaining between them. The CDR3 loop spans 15 amino acids. CDR3: CASSQTEASWDEQFF. The DNA for the CDR3 is TGTGCCAGCAGCCAAACCGAGGCTAGTTGGGATGAGCAGTTCTTC.

The rearrangement uses TRBV7-6 and TRBJ2-1; TRBD2 might be the D (6 bases). The germline V gene encodes CDR1 SGHVS and CDR2 FNYEAQ. The CDR3 is 13 residues long. With 5 bases removed from V and 7 bases from J, the gap between germline ends came to 12 bases. CDR3 in amino acids: CASSRDWGNEQFF. CDR3 nucleotides: TGTGCCAGCAGCCGGGACTGGGGGAATGAGCAGTTCTTC.

This clone was counted a single time. This chain uses TRBV6-6 with TRBJ2-7, with 7 bases lining up with TRBD1. This CDR3 region has 14 residues. In germline, CDR1 is MNHNY, CDR2 SVGAGI (reference sequence). Trimming at V came to 2 bases and at J to 0 bases, leaving 1 base not matched to a gene. CDR3 bases: TGTGCCAGCAGTTACGGGGACAGCTCCTACGAGCAGTACTTC. This sequence encodes CASSYGDSSYEQYF.

This clone was observed a handful of times. This chain uses TRBV7-9 with TRBJ2-2, with D perhaps matching TRBD1 or TRBD2 (5 bases each). V shed 3 bases and J shed 1 base, with 12 bases lying between them. CDR3 length equals 16 residues. Germline V CDR1 and CDR2: SEHNR, FQNEAQ (reference sequence). CDR3: CASSLGLGENTGELFF. DNA for the CDR3: TGTGCCAGCAGCTTGGGGTTGGGGGAGAACACCGGGGAGCTGTTTTTT. Full variable domain (outside the CDR3, taken from reference TRBV7-9 and TRBJ2-2): DTGVSQNPRHKITKRGQNVTFRCDPISEHNRLYWYRQTLGQGPEFLTYFQNEAQLEKSRLLSDRFSAERPKGSFSTLEIQRTEQGDSAMYLCASSLGLGENTGELFFGEGSRLTVL.

The V gene is TRBV5-6, the J gene TRBJ2-5; possible D gene TRBD2, 5 bases. The CDR3 runs 17 residues. Germline CDR1 SGHDT, CDR2 YYEEEE. V shed 5 bases and J shed 3 bases, with 23 bases lying between them. The CDR3, as DNA: TGTGCCAGCAGTGAGCGAAGATTTCTCAAGGGAGAAGAGACCCAGTACTTC. Protein product: CASSERRFLKGEETQYF.

The chain joins TRBV30 to TRBJ1-2, with D hard to call. This CDR3 is built from 14 residues. V lost 2 bases, J lost 2 bases, and 12 bases lay in between. CDR1 is GTSNPN and CDR2 is SVGIG in the germline V gene (reference sequence). Here the CDR3 DNA reads TGTGCCTGGAGTTCCCAGACACAGAACTATGGCTACACCTTC. It is translated as CAWSSQTQNYGYTF.